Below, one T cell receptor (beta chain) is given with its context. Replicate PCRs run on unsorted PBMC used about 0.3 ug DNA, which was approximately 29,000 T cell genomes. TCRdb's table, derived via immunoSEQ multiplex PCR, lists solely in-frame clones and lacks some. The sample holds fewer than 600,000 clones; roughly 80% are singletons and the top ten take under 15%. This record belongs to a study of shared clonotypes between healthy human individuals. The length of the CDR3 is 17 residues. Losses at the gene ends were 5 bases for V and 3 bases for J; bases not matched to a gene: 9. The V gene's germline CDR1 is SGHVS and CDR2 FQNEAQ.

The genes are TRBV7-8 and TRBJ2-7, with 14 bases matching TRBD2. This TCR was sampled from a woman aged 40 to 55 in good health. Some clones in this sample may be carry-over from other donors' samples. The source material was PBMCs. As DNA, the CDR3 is TGTGCCAGCAGCCCGTCCCCGGGACTAGCGGGGGTCTACGAGCAGTACTTC. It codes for CASSPSPGLAGVYEQYF.